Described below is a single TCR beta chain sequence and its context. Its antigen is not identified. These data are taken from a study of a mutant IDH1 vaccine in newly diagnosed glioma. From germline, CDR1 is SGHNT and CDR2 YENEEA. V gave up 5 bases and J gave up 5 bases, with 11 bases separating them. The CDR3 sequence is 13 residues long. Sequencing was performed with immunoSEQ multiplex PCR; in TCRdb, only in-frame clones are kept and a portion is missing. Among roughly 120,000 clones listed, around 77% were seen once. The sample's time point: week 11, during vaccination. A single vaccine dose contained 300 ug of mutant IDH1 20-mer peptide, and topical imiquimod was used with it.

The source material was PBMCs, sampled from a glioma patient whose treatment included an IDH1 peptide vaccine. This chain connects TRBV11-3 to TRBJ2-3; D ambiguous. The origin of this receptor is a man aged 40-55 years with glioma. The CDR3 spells CASSDPSQDTQYF. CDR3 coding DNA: TGTGCCAGCAGCGACCCCTCCCAAGATACGCAGTATTTT.